This T cell receptor (beta chain) appears in the sequencing data of a study of shared clonotypes between healthy human individuals. This table comes from immunoSEQ multiplex PCR, and its TCRdb copy is limited to in-frame clones, with some not included. The profile shows approximately 1,000,000 clones, about 72% of them singletons. V was shortened by 3 bases and J by 1 base, with 11 bases between the two germline ends. From germline, CDR1 is SGDLS and CDR2 YYNGEE. The CDR3 spans 15 residues. Nashville, Tennessee was home to all donors, each a Caucasian adult. This rearrangement joins TRBV9 to TRBJ1-3; D uncertain. The TCR originated in a man between 18 and 35 years old in good health. Some clones in this sample may be carry-over from other donors' samples. Sequencing was done on a sample of memory CD4+ T cells from PBMCs. The subset here: CD45RA-negative fraction. The CDR3 DNA reads as TGTGCCAGCAGCGGAGGTGAGGGATCTGGAAACACCATATATTTT. Translating gives CASSGGEGSGNTIYF.